This T cell receptor beta chain was identified in a study of blood T cell repertoires in COVID-19. Study at large: Sites across the United States, Italy and Spain contributed samples from acute and convalescent COVID-19.

The CDR3 has 13 residues. The V and J ends lost 5 bases and 1 base, in that order; junction bases with no gene match: 3. Looked up from germline, CDR1 is GTSNPN and CDR2 is SVGIG (reference sequence). Profiled with immunoSEQ multiplex PCR; TCRdb holds only in-frame clones, not every one. The table lists 310,000 or so clones, around 87% of them singletons, with 1% in the top ten. About this clone itself: The same CDR3 is also encoded by other DNA sequences in this sample.

This receptor was taken from a man aged 45-60 years with active or convalescent COVID-19. The chain uses TRBV30 and TRBJ1-1; 8 bases match TRBD1. The sequenced sample consisted of peripheral blood. This CDR3 is CAWSGQANTEAFF. The CDR3 region has the DNA TGTGCCTGGTCGGGACAGGCGAACACTGAAGCTTTCTTT. The full variable domain, with the rest looked up from reference TRBV30 and TRBJ1-1, is SQTIHQWPATLVQPVGSPLSLECTVEGTSNPNLYWYRQAAGRGLQLLFYSVGIGQISSEVPQNLSASRPQDRQFILSSKKLLLSDSGFYLCAWSGQANTEAFFGQGTRLTVV.